The source of this TCR beta chain is a study of Graves' ophthalmopathy and Graves' hyperthyroidism. Overall study context: The authors defined stable hyperthyroidism as no ophthalmopathy within 18 months of follow-up.

Ten or more counts support this clonotype. The authors enrolled newly diagnosed hyperthyroidism patients aged 18 to 65 with under 2 months' duration. Germline CDR1 reads LNHDA; CDR2 reads SQIVND (reference sequence). The V gene lost 6 bases and the J gene lost 7 bases, with 12 bases spanning the gap. The CDR3 runs 12 residues. For repertoire sequencing, the TCR beta CDR3 regions were amplified from RNA transcripts. The first-round RT-PCR employed HTBI primers together with the Qiagen OneStep RT-PCR kit. A multiplex PCR was then performed as the second round. TCRdb passed the multiplex PCR reads through MiXCR, listing each CDR3 protein once. The table includes approximately 1.2 million distinct CDR3 sequences, 35% to 45% detected once.

Specimen: peripheral blood or thyroid tissue (not recorded which). The receptor was isolated from an adult man with Graves' hyperthyroidism. J is TRBJ1-2 and V is TRBV19; D perhaps matches TRBD1 (5 bases). The CDR3, as DNA: TGTGCCAGTAGCGACTTCAGGGTTGGCTACACCTTC. It translates to CASSDFRVGYTF.